These 17 T cell receptor beta chains came from one sample sequenced in a study of T cell changes during pregnancy in multiple sclerosis. Sequenced by immunoSEQ multiplex PCR; TCRdb stores in-frame clones only, minus some. This sample has 90,000 to 150,000 clones, with about 94% found just once. The input for sequencing was peripheral blood, taken before pregnancy. The receptors here all came from a female donor with multiple sclerosis, enrolled in a pregnancy study.

The chain carries TRBV7-9 and TRBJ2-1; 10 nucleotides match TRBD2. Germline V lookup: CDR1 SEHNR, CDR2 FQNEAQ (reference sequence). With V trimmed by 3 bases and J by 4 bases, 6 bases remained unmatched. CDR3 length: 16 amino acids. CDR3 nucleotides: TGTGCCAGCAGCTTTAGCGGGGGGCCACTGTACAATGAGCAGTTCTTC. It translates to CASSFSGGPLYNEQFF.

The chain carries TRBV19 and TRBJ2-5; 7 nucleotides match TRBD2. This CDR3 is built from 13 residues. J lost 2 bases, V lost 7 bases, and 4 bases had no gene match. CDR1 is LNHDA and CDR2 is SQIVND in the germline V gene (reference sequence). The CDR3, as DNA: TGTGCCAGTAATACCGGGGGGCAAGAGACCCAGTACTTC. It translates to CASNTGGQETQYF.

The chain has TRBV14 and TRBJ1-1; possible D gene TRBD1, 5 bases. The germline V and J ends were trimmed by 6 bases and 3 bases, with 11 bases remaining between them. Germline assignment: CDR1 SGHDN and CDR2 FVKESK. This CDR3 comprises 13 residues. The CDR3 loop reads CASSPGRYTEAFF. CDR3 sequence (DNA): TGTGCCAGCAGTCCAGGGAGGTACACTGAAGCTTTCTTT.

J is TRBJ2-7 and V is TRBV28; D perhaps matches TRBD1 (6 bases). CDR1 and CDR2 from the germline V gene are MDHEN and SYDVKM. The CDR3 totals 15 residues. The V end lost 6 bases, the J end lost 7 bases, and 22 bases lay between the germline ends. The CDR3 bases are TGTGCCAGCAGGGAACGGGACAAGGTAATATTTGAGCAGTACTTC. Translating gives CASRERDKVIFEQYF.

J is TRBJ2-3 and V is TRBV2; tentative D call: TRBD1 (6 bases). The CDR3 has 15 amino acids. Trimming took 4 bases from V and 1 from J, leaving 12 bases between them. CDR1 is SNHLY, CDR2 FYNNEI, per germline. CDR3 amino acids: CASSVGALGTDTQYF. CDR3 in DNA: TGTGCCAGCAGTGTGGGGGCGTTGGGCACAGATACGCAGTATTTT.

This chain uses TRBV19 with TRBJ1-5, with 8 positions matching TRBD1. The V segment lost 3 bases and the J segment 7 bases; nucleotides outside the gene matches: 5. The CDR3 runs to 14 residues. The germline CDR1 and CDR2 sequences are LNHDA and SQIVND (reference sequence). CDR3 nucleotides: TGTGCCAGTAGTATTTCGGACAGGGTGCAGCCCCAGCATTTT. This encodes CASSISDRVQPQHF.

The rearrangement links TRBV2 to TRBJ1-5, with D possibly TRBD1 on 5 matching bases. Germline V gene data show CDR1 as SNHLY and CDR2 as FYNNEI. The CDR3 runs 14 residues. V lost 2 bases, J lost 9 bases, and 14 bases lay in between. CDR3 protein: CASSEKGPLSPQHF. DNA for the CDR3: TGTGCCAGCAGTGAAAAGGGGCCCCTTTCGCCCCAGCATTTT.

In this sample, this clone turned up once. This sequence joins TRBV28 and TRBJ2-3; 14 bases line up with TRBD2. Unmatched junction bases numbered 8, after V lost 1 base and J lost 2 bases. CDR1 and CDR2 (germline): MDHEN, SYDVKM. CDR3 length: 19 residues. CDR3 amino acids: CASSLSPPGLAGVTDTQYF. CDR3 DNA sequence: TGTGCCAGCAGTTTATCGCCCCCGGGACTAGCGGGAGTCACAGATACGCAGTATTTT.

The chain carries TRBV19 and TRBJ1-2; TRBD1 is a possible D gene (5 bases). V was pared by 3 bases and J by 6 bases, with 11 bases between. CDR1 is LNHDA, CDR2 SQIVND, per germline (reference sequence). CDR3 length equals 13 residues. The CDR3 DNA reads TGTGCCAGTAGTATGGGACTTTTGGATGGCTACACCTTC. Translating gives CASSMGLLDGYTF.

This chain connects TRBV5-8 to TRBJ2-4; 8 nucleotides align to TRBD1. Germline CDR1 SGHTS, CDR2 YDEGEE. This CDR3 region has 15 residues. The junction had 4 bases not matched to a gene; V was cut back by 2 bases and J by 3 bases. The chain's CDR3 is CASSFDRGSKNIQYF. The CDR3 coding sequence is TGTGCCAGCAGCTTTGACAGGGGAAGCAAAAACATTCAGTACTTC.

The chain links TRBV5-4 to TRBJ1-2; TRBD1 aligns across 7 bases. V lost 0 bases and J lost 8; bases outside the gene matches: 16. This CDR3 is 17 amino acids long. Germline CDR1 reads SGHNT; CDR2 reads YYREEE (reference sequence). CDR3 residues: CASSLGQGVPRGFGYTF. The CDR3 bases are TGTGCCAGCAGCTTGGGGCAGGGGGTCCCTCGAGGGTTCGGCTACACCTTC.

V and J are TRBV6-1 and TRBJ1-2; 7 bases fit TRBD1. Germline trimming cut 6 bases from V and 4 bases from J; bases unmatched to any gene: 8. The CDR3 has 14 residues. CDR1 is MNHNS, CDR2 SASEGT, per germline. The CDR3 DNA sequence: TGTGCCAGCAGACCGACAGGGTTTGGCTATGGCTACACCTTC. The encoded protein is CASRPTGFGYGYTF.

This clone was seen just once. This sequence joins TRBV19 and TRBJ2-7; a possible D gene is TRBD1 (7 bases). Germline-derived CDR1 and CDR2 are LNHDA and SQIVND (reference sequence). This CDR3 contains 14 residues. Trimming removed 1 base from V and 3 bases from J, with 10 bases in between. Written as DNA, the CDR3 is TGTGCCAGTAGTATAGGACAGGGAGGCTACGAGCAGTACTTC. It yields the protein CASSIGQGGYEQYF.

This clone was seen only once. The chain joins TRBV5-4 to TRBJ2-5; the D gene is possibly TRBD2 (5 bases). There are 15 residues in the CDR3. CDR1 is SGHNT and CDR2 is YYREEE in the germline V gene (reference sequence). Trimming removed 2 bases from V and 6 bases from J, with 17 bases in between. The CDR3 DNA follows: TGTGCCAGCAGCTTTGACGGCACCGAGGGAAAGACCCAGTACTTC. Translated, it gives CASSFDGTEGKTQYF.

The chain couples TRBV19 to TRBJ2-1; TRBD2 might be the D (5 bases). Germline CDR1 is LNHDA and CDR2 is SQIVND (reference sequence). V was pared by 5 bases and J by 0 bases, with 11 bases between. This CDR3 spans 15 amino acids. CDR3 DNA: TGTGCCAGTAGTCCGGACTCCCTCTCCTACAATGAGCAGTTCTTC. It yields the protein CASSPDSLSYNEQFF.

This clone was recorded once. One end of the junction varies from germline; a read error may be responsible. The chain is built from TRBV10-2 and TRBJ1-2, with D possibly being TRBD1 (6 bases). CDR3 length equals 12 residues. The germline V gene has CDR1 WSHSY and CDR2 SAAADI. CDR3 sequence reads: CASRLGAYRYTF. CDR3 DNA sequence: TGCGCCAGCAGGTTGGGGGCCTATCGCTACACCTTC.

V and J are TRBV9 and TRBJ1-1; 8 positions agree with TRBD1. The V and J ends lost 3 bases and 4 bases, in that order; junction bases with no gene match: 8. In germline, CDR1 is SGDLS, CDR2 YYNGEE. The CDR3 loop spans 15 amino acids. The CDR3: CASSGAQGAGTEAFF. The CDR3 coding sequence is TGTGCCAGCAGCGGGGCCCAGGGGGCTGGCACTGAAGCTTTCTTT.